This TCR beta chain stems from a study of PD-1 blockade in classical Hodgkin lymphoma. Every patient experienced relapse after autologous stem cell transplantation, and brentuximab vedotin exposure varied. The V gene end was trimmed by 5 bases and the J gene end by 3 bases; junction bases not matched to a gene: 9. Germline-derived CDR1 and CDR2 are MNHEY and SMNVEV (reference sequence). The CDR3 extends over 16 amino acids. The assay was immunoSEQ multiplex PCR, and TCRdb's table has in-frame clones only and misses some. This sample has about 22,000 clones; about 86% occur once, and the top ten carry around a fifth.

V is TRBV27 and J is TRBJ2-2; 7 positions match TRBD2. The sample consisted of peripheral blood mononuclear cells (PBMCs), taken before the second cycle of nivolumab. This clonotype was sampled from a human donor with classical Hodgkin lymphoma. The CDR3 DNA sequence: TGTGCCAGCAGTCCCACTGCGGGGGACGACACCGGGGAGCTGTTTTTT. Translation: CASSPTAGDDTGELFF.